The clone carrying this TCR beta chain was seen just once. Antigen specificity is unknown. The sample is drawn from a study of T cell responses to AZD1222 COVID-19 vaccine. The CDR3 contains 14 residues. Germline-derived CDR1 and CDR2 are SNHLY and FYNNEI. Trimming took 5 bases from V and 8 from J; bases not matched to a gene: 11. Whole-study results and caveats: Only 5 to 7 individuals given AZD1222 were seropositive at baseline. Two AZD1222 doses significantly raised spike-specific TCR breadth and depth over controls. Females outnumbered males among donors, who were mostly white British; clonal diversity was possibly underestimated. Regions 160-218 and 743-854 dominated among vaccine-associated CD4 TCRs spanning spike.

Sequencing used immunoSEQ multiplex PCR; TCRdb keeps in-frame clones, though not all of them. The sample contains approximately 140,000 clones, about nine tenths of which appear only once. The receptor's source is an adult who received the AZD1222 COVID-19 vaccine. Sequenced here: peripheral blood, sampled 28 days after the second AZD1222 dose. The chain recombines TRBV2 with TRBJ1-2, with 7 bases fitting TRBD1. CDR3 nucleotides: TGTGCCAGCAGTACTTTAACAGGGGTGGGAGGCTACACCTTC. This encodes CASSTLTGVGGYTF.